This T cell receptor (beta chain) was captured by sequencing in a study of CD8 T cells in ankylosing spondylitis. The study's findings and limits: A motif in TCR beta, a set of under ten highly homologous variants, appeared characteristic of ankylosing spondylitis blood. Disease-associated clones were reportedly significantly overrepresented in matched ankylosing spondylitis synovial fluid.

TCRdb re-called the 5' RACE reads with MiXCR, one entry per CDR3 protein. The data show about 440,000 distinct CDR3 sequences, with roughly 15% seen just once and 0.95% to 1.1% held by the top ten. Trimming cost V 3 bases and J 4 bases, with 10 bases left between them. The CDR3 totals 13 residues. CDR1 and CDR2 (germline): LGHDT, YNNKEL (reference sequence). This clonotype appeared a few times. Its target is unknown. Sequenced input: blood, either unsorted or a sorted T cell fraction (not recorded which). The TCR sequence derives from a male donor with ankylosing spondylitis. The V call is TRBV3-1, the J call TRBJ2-7; D is uncertain. CDR3 protein: CASSQGVTYEQYF. CDR3 bases: TGTGCCAGCAGCCAGGGCGTGACGTACGAGCAGTACTTC.